This entry is about one T cell receptor (beta chain). CDR1 is SGHAT and CDR2 is FQNNGV in the germline V gene. V was clipped by 1 base and J by 4 bases, with 7 bases between them. This CDR3 region has 14 residues. Measured with immunoSEQ multiplex PCR; TCRdb has only the in-frame clones, and not every one. The sample lists some 150,000 clones; about 93% were seen once. This specimen comes from a study of OX40 agonist ivuxolimab in advanced cancers. Looking at the study overall: Treatment of patients was with ivuxolimab, an agonistic anti-OX40 (CD134) antibody.

The rearrangement uses TRBV11-2 and TRBJ1-4; D perhaps matches TRBD1 (5 bases). This receptor was obtained from an adult with an advanced solid tumor such as melanoma, head and neck, liver or kidney cancer. This material consisted of CD4+ or CD8+ T cells sorted from blood, taken in a trial of the OX40 agonist ivuxolimab. The CDR3 sequence: CASSLGRVNEKLFF. The CDR3 bases are TGTGCCAGCAGCTTAGGCAGGGTTAATGAAAAACTGTTTTTT.